This T cell receptor beta chain is drawn from a study of human T cells and chemical hapten exposure. The CDR3 totals 13 residues. CDR1 and CDR2 from the germline V gene are DFQATT and SNEGSKA (reference sequence). Between the trimmed V and J ends, which lost 6 bases and 7 bases, there was a span of 16 bases. The time point was: patch test 3, about 24 weeks after DPC sensitization. Treatment denoted: therapeutic diphenylcyclopropenone sensitization with weekly scalp DPC. Donors were 18 to 70-year-old alopecia patients suitable for DPC. TCRdb reanalysed the RACE reads using MiXCR and keeps one entry per CDR3 protein. The sample contains some 170,000 distinct CDR3 sequences, about 30% of which appear only once.

The rearrangement joins TRBV20-1 to TRBJ1-5, with D perhaps TRBD1 (5 bases). Here the sequenced sample was whole blood, taken in connection with sensitization to the hapten diphenylcyclopropenone (DPC). The receptor was derived from a woman under 30 with alopecia areata. Some clones in this sample may be carry-over from other donors' samples. CDR3 bases: TGCAGTGCCCGGTGGGGCCCCCAGCAGCCCCAGCATTTT. Protein: CSARWGPQQPQHF.